Following are 30 T cell receptor beta chains from one sample sequenced in a study of cytomegalovirus exposure and HLA in healthy donors. PCR used 60 Vbeta primers and 13 Jbeta primers. The method was immunoSEQ multiplex PCR; TCRdb's version includes in-frame clones alone and lacks a portion of them. The data show some 120,000 clones, with 81% seen just once and 3% to 4% held by the top ten. Sequencing was carried out using PBMCs. The source of these receptors is a woman aged 25 to 39 in good health and CMV-seronegative.

This chain joins TRBV11-1 and TRBJ2-3, with D hard to call. This CDR3 region has 16 residues. Trimming removed 0 bases at V and 6 bases at J, with 16 bases between. CDR1 and CDR2 (germline): SGHAT, FQDESV (reference sequence). The chain's CDR3 is CASSLAAPPSFDTQYF. In DNA, the CDR3 is TGTGCCAGCAGCTTAGCGGCCCCTCCTAGTTTCGATACGCAGTATTTT. The full variable domain, completed using reference TRBV11-1 and TRBJ2-3, is EAEVAQSPRYKITEKSQAVAFWCDPISGHATLYWYRQILGQGPELLVQFQDESVVDDSQLPKDRFSAERLKGVDSTLKIQPAELGDSAMYLCASSLAAPPSFDTQYFGPGTRLTVL.

This chain connects TRBV28 to TRBJ2-7, with 7 bases lining up with TRBD1. The CDR3 has 14 amino acids. Germline values: CDR1 MDHEN, CDR2 SYDVKM. With 3 bases clipped from V and 1 base from J, the junction kept 3 bases outside the gene matches. CDR3 loop: CASSLRGQSYEQYF. The DNA for the CDR3 is TGTGCCAGCAGTTTGAGGGGACAGTCCTACGAGCAGTACTTC.

This chain links TRBV30 with TRBJ1-5; D is ambiguous. With 1 base removed from V and 2 bases from J, the gap between germline ends came to 6 bases. Per the germline V gene, CDR1 is GTSNPN and CDR2 is SVGIG (reference sequence). The length of the CDR3 is 13 residues. CDR3 nucleotides: TGTGCCTGGAGTGAGGAGGGCAATCAGCCCCAGCATTTT. Translation gives CAWSEEGNQPQHF.

The V and J genes are TRBV7-2 and TRBJ2-1; D possibly corresponds to TRBD2 (8 bases). Germline CDR1 and CDR2: SGHTA and FQGNSA. The CDR3 contains 18 residues. Trimming pared 3 bases from V and 8 bases from J, leaving 26 bases between. CDR3 region: CASSFRGGGTRPFDEQFF. CDR3 DNA sequence: TGTGCCAGCAGCTTCAGGGGGGGCGGGACTAGACCCTTCGATGAGCAGTTCTTC.

The chain couples TRBV28 to TRBJ1-1; D remains unclear. The germline V gene encodes CDR1 MDHEN and CDR2 SYDVKM. This CDR3 contains 9 residues. The V and J ends lost 8 bases and 11 bases respectively, with 9 bases between them. The DNA of the CDR3 is TGTGCCAGCTCCCCGGGGGCTTTCTTT. Amino acid sequence: CASSPGAFF. The whole variable domain, filled in from reference TRBV28 and TRBJ1-1, reads DVKVTQSSRYLVKRTGEKVFLECVQDMDHENMFWYRQDPGLGLRLIYFSYDVKMKEKGDIPEGYSVSREKKERFSLILESASTNQTSMYLCASSPGAFFGQGTRLTVV.

The chain joins TRBV29-1 to TRBJ1-6, with TRBD1 identical over 7 bases. The CDR3 covers 14 residues. Looked up from germline, CDR1 is SQVTM and CDR2 is ANQGSEA. V lost 7 bases and J lost 6; bases outside the gene matches: 9. CDR3 sequence (DNA): TGCAGCGCCTCGACAGGGAGTGGTAATTCACCCCTCCACTTT. Translated: CSASTGSGNSPLHF.

The chain is built from TRBV9 and TRBJ1-1; 7 positions agree with TRBD1. V trimming: 5 bases; J trimming: 7 bases; junction bases outside the gene matches: 8. The CDR3 contains 13 residues. CDR1 SGDLS and CDR2 YYNGEE come from the germline V gene. The CDR3 coding sequence is TGTGCCAGCAGTGTCGGGACAGAGAATGAAGCTTTCTTT. It encodes CASSVGTENEAFF. Supplemented by reference TRBV9 and TRBJ1-1, the full variable domain reads DSGVTQTPKHLITATGQRVTLRCSPRSGDLSVYWYQQSLDQGLQFLIQYYNGEERAKGNILERFSAQQFPDLHSELNLSSLELGDSALYFCASSVGTENEAFFGQGTRLTVV.

The V gene is TRBV7-6, the J gene TRBJ2-5, with 12 bases matching TRBD1. This CDR3 contains 19 residues. The V gene's germline CDR1 is SGHVS and CDR2 FNYEAQ. V gave up 4 bases and J gave up 2 bases; unmatched junction bases: 14. The CDR3 is CASSSGTGGVRTLQETQYF. CDR3 sequence (DNA): TGTGCCAGCAGCTCGGGGACAGGGGGCGTAAGGACTTTGCAAGAGACCCAGTACTTC.

This clone has more than one count but fewer than ten. The chain recombines TRBV7-9 with TRBJ1-2; 7 bases map to TRBD1. The CDR3 has 14 residues. Germline V gene lookup returns CDR1 SEHNR and CDR2 FQNEAQ (reference sequence). Trimming took 6 bases from V and 7 from J; bases not matched to a gene: 11. In DNA, the CDR3 is TGTGCCAGCAGAAGACAGGGAGGAACTGGTGGCTACACCTTC. Protein: CASRRQGGTGGYTF.

The V call is TRBV4-1, the J call TRBJ2-3, with D tentatively TRBD2 (6 bases). Trimming left V 4 bases short and J 3 bases short, with 14 bases between. CDR3 length equals 15 residues. Per the germline V gene, CDR1 is MGHRA and CDR2 is YSYEKL. The DNA for the CDR3 is TGCGCCAGCAGCCCGCGGGAAGGGTTTACAGATACGCAGTATTTT. This translates into CASSPREGFTDTQYF.

V gene TRBV21-1 combines with J gene TRBJ2-4; TRBD2, the table's D call, was not compared with the DNA. TRBV21-1 is assigned pseudogene status. The CDR3 contains 16 residues. This CDR3 reads CASIGLGGGSKNIQYF. In nucleotides, the CDR3 is TGTGCCAGCATAGGACTAGGGGGGGGGTCCAAAAACATTCAGTACTTC.

The chain couples TRBV15 to TRBJ1-2; TRBD1 might be the D (5 bases). The germline V gene has CDR1 LNHNV and CDR2 YYDKDF (reference sequence). V was pared by 1 base and J by 2 bases, with 8 bases between. The CDR3 loop spans 14 amino acids. The CDR3 DNA follows: TGTGCCACCAGCAGAGTCGGGGGGAACTATGGCTACACCTTC. Encoded protein: CATSRVGGNYGYTF.

The V call is TRBV5-1, the J call TRBJ2-5; possible D gene TRBD1, 6 bases. CDR1 SGHRS and CDR2 YFSETQ come from the germline V gene. The CDR3 runs 15 residues. The V end lost 0 bases, the J end lost 4 bases, and 13 bases lay between the germline ends. The CDR3 is CASSLDRDEIETQYF. The CDR3 region has the DNA TGCGCCAGCAGCTTGGACAGGGACGAGATAGAGACCCAGTACTTC.

This chain joins TRBV30 and TRBJ2-5; tentative D call: TRBD1 (7 bases). The CDR3 spans 14 residues. Germline-derived CDR1 and CDR2 are GTSNPN and SVGIG (reference sequence). Trimming left V 0 bases short and J 13 bases short, with 21 bases between. The CDR3 nucleotides are TGTGCCTGGAGTGTGAGGGGGCGAGGGACGGGGGTGTACTTC. Protein product: CAWSVRGRGTGVYF.

The rearrangement joins TRBV5-1 to TRBJ2-2; no definite D call. In germline, CDR1 is SGHRS, CDR2 YFSETQ. This CDR3 region has 13 residues. Trimming left V 1 base short and J 3 bases short, with 4 bases between. DNA for the CDR3: TGCGCCAGCAGCTTGCGTGACACCGGGGAGCTGTTTTTT. This sequence encodes CASSLRDTGELFF.

The chain carries TRBV4-3 and TRBJ2-7; 10 nucleotides match TRBD2. CDR1 and CDR2 from the germline V gene are LGHNA and YSLEER. This CDR3 region has 15 residues. Trimming at V came to 1 base and at J to 3 bases, leaving 3 bases not matched to a gene. CDR3 in amino acids: CASSQVPSGSYEQYF. In nucleotides, the CDR3 is TGCGCCAGCAGCCAAGTCCCTAGCGGGAGCTACGAGCAGTACTTC.

The J gene is TRBJ2-7, the V gene TRBV28; maybe TRBD2 (6 bases). The CDR3 sequence is 14 residues long. V lost 5 bases and J 7 bases, leaving 18 bases between the germline ends. Germline V gives CDR1 MDHEN, CDR2 SYDVKM. CDR3 sequence reads: CASSLGTSVREQYF. The CDR3 nucleotides read TGTGCCAGCAGTCTGGGGACTTCTGTTCGGGAGCAGTACTTC.

This clone was observed once. V usage is TRBV28 and J usage is TRBJ1-3; 8 nucleotides match TRBD1. Germline CDR1 reads MDHEN; CDR2 reads SYDVKM. There are 17 residues in the CDR3. The ends lost 3 bases at V and 4 bases at J; junction bases unmatched: 11. CDR3 coding DNA: TGTGCCAGCAGTTTCCATCAGGACAGGGCAACAGGAAACACCATATATTTT. This gives the protein CASSFHQDRATGNTIYF.

This clone has a single count. CDR3 protein: CATIWGGNTGELFF. The CDR3 DNA is TGCGCCACCATATGGGGGGGGAACACCGGGGAGCTGTTTTTT. The chain couples TRBV10-2 to TRBJ2-2; TRBD2 matches 7 bases. CDR1 and CDR2 from the germline V gene are WSHSY and SAAADI. The CDR3 sequence is 14 residues long. J lost 1 base, V lost 10 bases, and 6 bases had no gene match.

V is TRBV28 and J is TRBJ2-3, with D tentatively TRBD2 (5 bases). CDR1 and CDR2 (germline): MDHEN, SYDVKM. V was clipped by 5 bases and J by 0 bases, with 12 bases between them. There are 15 residues in the CDR3. The DNA for the CDR3 is TGTGCCAGCAGTGTAGGAGGATCGAGCACAGATACGCAGTATTTT. Protein sequence: CASSVGGSSTDTQYF.

This clone has a handful of counts. The J gene is TRBJ2-1, the V gene TRBV5-1; 7 bases are a match to TRBD2. The germline CDR1 and CDR2 sequences are SGHRS and YFSETQ. With V trimmed by 6 bases and J by 8 bases, 11 bases remained unmatched. This CDR3 contains 14 residues. The CDR3 nucleotides are TGCGCCAGCAACCTGGGAGGGCTTTCGTATGAGCAGTTCTTC. This translates into CASNLGGLSYEQFF.

V and J are TRBV6-4 and TRBJ2-7; no reliable D call. The germline V gene has CDR1 MRHNA and CDR2 SNTAGT. The CDR3 runs to 12 residues. Trimming removed 6 bases at V and 3 bases at J, with 9 bases between. The CDR3 loop reads CASRRHDYEQYF. DNA of the CDR3: TGTGCCAGCAGGAGACACGACTACGAGCAGTACTTC.

The chain is built from TRBV19 and TRBJ2-7, with 9 positions matching TRBD1. CDR1 is LNHDA and CDR2 is SQIVND in the germline V gene (reference sequence). CDR3 size: 14 residues. V was clipped by 3 bases and J by 6 bases; unmatched bases: 6. The chain's CDR3 is CASSIYGTGSEQYF. CDR3 nucleotides: TGTGCCAGTAGTATTTACGGGACAGGGTCCGAGCAGTACTTC. Full variable domain (missing parts from reference TRBV19 and TRBJ2-7): DGGITQSPKYLFRKEGQNVTLSCEQNLNHDAMYWYRQDPGQGLRLIYYSQIVNDFQKGDIAEGYSVSREKKESFPLTVTSAQKNPTAFYLCASSIYGTGSEQYFGPGTRLTVT.

This sequence joins TRBV5-1 and TRBJ2-3, with a possible D match to TRBD1 (5 bases). Trimming shortened V by 5 bases and J by 1 base, and 14 bases separated the two germline ends. CDR1 and CDR2 from the germline V gene are SGHRS and YFSETQ. The CDR3 loop spans 15 amino acids. The CDR3 sequence: CASREQESRTDTQYF. CDR3 coding DNA: TGCGCCAGCAGGGAACAGGAATCCCGCACAGATACGCAGTATTTT.

The chain carries TRBV7-6 and TRBJ1-3; D possibly corresponds to TRBD1 (6 bases). The CDR3 is made up of 14 amino acids. CDR1 is SGHVS, CDR2 FNYEAQ, per germline. The V gene lost 4 bases and the J gene lost 4 bases, with 11 bases spanning the gap. Here the CDR3 DNA reads TGTGCCAGCAGCTCCACAGGGAGAGGAAACACCATATATTTT. Its protein is CASSSTGRGNTIYF.

The chain links TRBV7-8 to TRBJ2-7, with 7 bases matching TRBD2. This CDR3 has 13 residues. Germline CDR1 and CDR2: SGHVS and FQNEAQ. With 7 bases clipped from V and 7 bases from J, the junction kept 10 bases outside the gene matches. The CDR3, as DNA: TGTGCCAGCAAAGAGGGAGGGCGGGGGGAGCAGTACTTC. Amino acids: CASKEGGRGEQYF.

The V and J genes are TRBV6-1 and TRBJ2-7, with 9 bases identical to TRBD1. J lost 4 bases, V lost 4 bases, and 8 bases had no gene match. Germline values: CDR1 MNHNS, CDR2 SASEGT. This CDR3 comprises 15 residues. The CDR3 protein is CASSARGQGEYEQYF. The CDR3 coding sequence is TGTGCCAGCAGTGCTCGGGGACAGGGAGAATACGAGCAGTACTTC.

This clone was observed a single time. V is TRBV28 and J is TRBJ2-7; unclear D gene. Trimming left V 2 bases short and J 3 bases short, with 8 bases between. CDR1 and CDR2 (germline): MDHEN, SYDVKM. The CDR3 loop spans 13 amino acids. Here the CDR3 DNA reads TGTGCCAGCAGTTTACAGATAAACTACGAGCAGTACTTC. Protein: CASSLQINYEQYF.

This chain connects TRBV19 to TRBJ1-5; D call uncertain. Per germline, CDR1 LNHDA and CDR2 SQIVND (reference sequence). This CDR3 is 16 amino acids long. V dropped 3 bases and J dropped 3 bases, with 15 bases sitting between them. CDR3 region: CASSMPGVLNNQPQHF. In nucleotides, the CDR3 is TGTGCCAGTAGTATGCCGGGAGTCCTGAACAATCAGCCCCAGCATTTT.

This chain uses TRBV28 with TRBJ2-2; 7 bases fit TRBD1. Germline V gene data show CDR1 as MDHEN and CDR2 as SYDVKM. Trimming took 3 bases from V and 7 from J; bases not matched to a gene: 2. This CDR3 comprises 13 residues. The CDR3 spells CASSFGTVGELFF. CDR3 in DNA: TGTGCCAGCAGTTTCGGGACAGTCGGGGAGCTGTTTTTT.